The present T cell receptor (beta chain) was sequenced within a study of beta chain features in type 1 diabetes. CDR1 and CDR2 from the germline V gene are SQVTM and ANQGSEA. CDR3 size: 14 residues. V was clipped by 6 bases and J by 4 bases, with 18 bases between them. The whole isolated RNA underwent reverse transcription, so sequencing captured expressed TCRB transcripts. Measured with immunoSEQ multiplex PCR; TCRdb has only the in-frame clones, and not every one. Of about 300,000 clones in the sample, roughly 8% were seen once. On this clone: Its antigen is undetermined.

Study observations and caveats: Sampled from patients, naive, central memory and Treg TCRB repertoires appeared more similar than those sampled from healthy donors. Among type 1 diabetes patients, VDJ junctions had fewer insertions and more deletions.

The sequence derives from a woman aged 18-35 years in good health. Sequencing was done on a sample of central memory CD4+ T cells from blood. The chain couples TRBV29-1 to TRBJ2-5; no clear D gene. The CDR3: CSVVRRTLRETQYF. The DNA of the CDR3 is TGCAGCGTGGTACGTAGGACCCTGAGAGAGACCCAGTACTTC.